This T cell receptor (beta chain) was captured in a study of blood T cell repertoires in COVID-19. Method: immunoSEQ multiplex PCR; TCRdb's copy keeps in-frame clones and lacks some. In the table there are fewer than 500,000 clones, around 88% of which are singletons. The germline CDR1 and CDR2 sequences are SQVTM and ANQGSEA. CDR3 length: 12 residues. Trimming cost V 4 bases and J 0 bases, with 5 bases left between them. The rearrangement links TRBV29-1 to TRBJ2-3; D not resolved. This clonotype was sampled from a woman aged 30 to 39 with acute or convalescent COVID-19. Input material: peripheral blood. The CDR3 sequence: CSVAESTDTQYF. DNA for the CDR3: TGCAGCGTTGCGGAGAGCACAGATACGCAGTATTTT.